Shown below are 25 T cell receptor beta chains from a single sample sequenced in a study of T cell responses to AZD1222 COVID-19 vaccine. This table comes from immunoSEQ multiplex PCR, and its TCRdb copy is limited to in-frame clones, with some not included. The data show 100,000 to 150,000 clones, with over 75% seen just once and approximately 3% held by the top ten. This sample comprised peripheral blood, obtained on day 0 of AZD1222 vaccination. The receptors come from an adult in good health.

The genes are TRBV5-1 and TRBJ2-5; tentative D call: TRBD1 (6 bases). The CDR3 contains 15 residues. CDR1 and CDR2 (germline): SGHRS, YFSETQ. V shed 4 bases and J shed 0 bases, with 13 bases lying between them. The CDR3 sequence is CASSPGTTHQETQYF. The DNA for the CDR3 is TGCGCCAGCAGCCCCGGGACAACTCACCAAGAGACCCAGTACTTC. Based on the CDR3 plus reference TRBV5-1 and TRBJ2-5, the full variable domain is KAGVTQTPRYLIKTRGQQVTLSCSPISGHRSVSWYQQTPGQGLQFLFEYFSETQRNKGNFPGRFSGRQFSNSRSEMNVSTLELGDSALYLCASSPGTTHQETQYFGPGTRLLVL.

The gene calls are TRBV23-1 and TRBJ1-2, with D uncertain. TRBV23-1 is treated as an ORF (open reading frame) with a function not yet certain. CDR3 length: 13 residues. V lost 4 bases and J lost 13, with 19 bases in between. This CDR3 reads CASSPPRLSSSTF. CDR3 sequence (DNA): TGCGCCAGCAGTCCCCCGAGACTTTCGTCGTCCACCTTC.

The genes are TRBV10-3 and TRBJ2-7, with 9 bases identical to TRBD2. CDR1 ENHRY and CDR2 SYGVKD come from the germline V gene. V trimming: 8 bases; J trimming: 0 bases; junction bases outside the gene matches: 5. The CDR3 spans 14 residues. The CDR3 bases are TGTGCCATCGCGGCTAGCGGGGTCTCCTACGAGCAGTACTTC. Its protein product is CAIAASGVSYEQYF.

This chain links TRBV7-9 with TRBJ2-5, with D possibly matching TRBD2 (6 bases). Germline values: CDR1 SEHNR, CDR2 FQNEAQ (reference sequence). The length of the CDR3 is 13 residues. The germline V and J ends were trimmed by 7 bases and 5 bases, with 14 bases remaining between them. The CDR3 nucleotides are TGTGCCAGCACCGCCTCGGGAGAGGAGACCCAGTACTTC. Translating gives CASTASGEETQYF.

J is TRBJ2-7 and V is TRBV18; no reliable D call. The V gene's germline CDR1 is KGHSH and CDR2 LQKENI. Trimming pared 0 bases from V and 1 base from J, leaving 7 bases between. This CDR3 has 14 residues. As DNA, the CDR3 is TGTGCCAGCTCACCACCCGTTAGGTCCTACGAGCAGTACTTC. Protein: CASSPPVRSYEQYF.

This clone was recorded only once. V and J are TRBV2 and TRBJ2-3, with a weak D call TRBD2 (6 bases). Trimming pared 3 bases from V and 0 bases from J, leaving 13 bases between. The CDR3 loop spans 16 amino acids. From germline, CDR1 is SNHLY and CDR2 FYNNEI. CDR3 nucleotides: TGTGCCAGCAGTGACTTCGGGGGAGTTAGCACAGATACGCAGTATTTT. Translation gives CASSDFGGVSTDTQYF.

The chain carries TRBV2 and TRBJ1-2; the D gene is possibly TRBD1 (5 bases). The CDR3 runs to 15 residues. Trimming removed 5 bases at V and 0 bases at J, with 13 bases between. The germline V gene encodes CDR1 SNHLY and CDR2 FYNNEI. The DNA for the CDR3 is TGTGCCAGCAGTAGATCAGGGCTATCTAACTATGGCTACACCTTC. This encodes CASSRSGLSNYGYTF. Full variable domain (remainder filled in from reference TRBV2 and TRBJ1-2): EPEVTQTPSHQVTQMGQEVILRCVPISNHLYFYWYRQILGQKVEFLVSFYNNEISEKSEIFDDQFSVERPDGSNFTLKIRSTKLEDSAMYFCASSRSGLSNYGYTFGSGTRLTVV.

The chain joins TRBV9 to TRBJ1-2; D is undetermined. V was cut by 3 bases and J by 3 bases, with 12 bases left in between. The CDR3 consists of 14 residues. The germline CDR1 and CDR2 sequences are SGDLS and YYNGEE. CDR3 in DNA: TGTGCCAGCAGCGCCTGGGGAGCCCACTATGGCTACACCTTC. Amino acids: CASSAWGAHYGYTF. Based on the CDR3 plus reference TRBV9 and TRBJ1-2, the full variable domain is DSGVTQTPKHLITATGQRVTLRCSPRSGDLSVYWYQQSLDQGLQFLIQYYNGEERAKGNILERFSAQQFPDLHSELNLSSLELGDSALYFCASSAWGAHYGYTFGSGTRLTVV.

Comment on this clone: Other DNA sequences in the same sample also yield this CDR3. The CDR3 is CASSLGAEAFF. The CDR3 nucleotides read TGCGCCAGCAGCTTGGGCGCTGAAGCTTTCTTT. The chain uses TRBV5-1 and TRBJ1-1; D gene ambiguous. With 0 bases removed from V and 6 bases from J, the gap between germline ends came to 3 bases. The CDR3 totals 11 residues. Germline CDR1 is SGHRS and CDR2 is YFSETQ.

This clone was detected once. The chain uses TRBV5-1 and TRBJ1-1; a possible D gene is TRBD1 (6 bases). CDR3 length equals 16 residues. Looked up from germline, CDR1 is SGHRS and CDR2 is YFSETQ. The V gene lost 0 bases and the J gene lost 6 bases, with 18 bases spanning the gap. CDR3 amino acids: CASSLDGGSVFAEAFF. The DNA for the CDR3 is TGCGCCAGCAGCTTGGATGGGGGCTCAGTCTTCGCTGAAGCTTTCTTT.

CDR3 region: CATLLYEQYF. CDR3 coding DNA: TGTGCCACCCTACTTTACGAGCAGTACTTC. J is TRBJ2-7 and V is TRBV15, with unresolved D. The CDR3 runs 10 residues. Germline-derived CDR1 and CDR2 are LNHNV and YYDKDF (reference sequence). Trimming pared 8 bases from V and 4 bases from J, leaving 6 bases between.

The chain couples TRBV2 to TRBJ1-2; D might be TRBD1 (6 bases). The CDR3 covers 17 residues. The V gene's germline CDR1 is SNHLY and CDR2 FYNNEI. V lost 1 base and J lost 0, with 15 bases in between. CDR3 sequence (DNA): TGTGCCAGCAGTGAAGAATCGGGAAGGACAGCTAACTATGGCTACACCTTC. Amino acids: CASSEESGRTANYGYTF. Combining the CDR3 with reference TRBV2 and TRBJ1-2 gives the whole variable domain EPEVTQTPSHQVTQMGQEVILRCVPISNHLYFYWYRQILGQKVEFLVSFYNNEISEKSEIFDDQFSVERPDGSNFTLKIRSTKLEDSAMYFCASSEESGRTANYGYTFGSGTRLTVV.

The chain has TRBV6-5 and TRBJ2-3, with 8 positions matching TRBD2. Trimming cost V 6 bases and J 3 bases; bases outside gene matches: 8. The CDR3 is 15 residues long. Germline lookup yields CDR1 MNHEY and CDR2 SVGAGI. The CDR3 here is CASSWGTSRTDTQYF. In DNA form, the CDR3 reads TGTGCCAGCAGCTGGGGGACTAGTCGTACAGATACGCAGTATTTT.

The genes are TRBV2 and TRBJ1-2, with D uncertain. The V gene's germline CDR1 is SNHLY and CDR2 FYNNEI. CDR3 length: 11 amino acids. Trimming left V 7 bases short and J 4 bases short, with 7 bases between. As DNA, the CDR3 is TGTGCCAGCACCGAGGCCTATGGCTACACCTTC. Encoded protein: CASTEAYGYTF.

The CDR3 coding sequence is TGCGCCAGCAGCAGTAACTCGGGGAGTACCGGGGAGCTGTTTTTT. It translates to CASSSNSGSTGELFF. The chain couples TRBV5-1 to TRBJ2-2; D may be TRBD2 (5 bases). This CDR3 is built from 15 residues. Trimming shortened V by 4 bases and J by 5 bases, and 15 bases separated the two germline ends. From germline, CDR1 is SGHRS and CDR2 YFSETQ.

The chain joins TRBV19 to TRBJ1-1, with D maybe TRBD1 (5 bases). Trimming removed 7 bases at V and 0 bases at J, with 15 bases between. The CDR3 is 15 residues long. CDR1 and CDR2 (germline): LNHDA, SQIVND (reference sequence). CDR3 bases: TGTGCCAGTACCCCGCTTGGGACGTTGAACACTGAAGCTTTCTTT. It translates to CASTPLGTLNTEAFF.

The chain has TRBV5-4 and TRBJ1-2, with 11 bases identical to TRBD1. There are 13 residues in the CDR3. Germline V CDR1 and CDR2: SGHNT, YYREEE (reference sequence). V shed 5 bases and J 8 bases; nucleotides not matched to a gene: 5. The CDR3 loop is CASRRDRGNGYTF. CDR3 sequence (DNA): TGTGCCAGCAGACGGGACAGGGGGAACGGCTACACCTTC. The full variable domain, its missing parts supplied by reference TRBV5-4 and TRBJ1-2, is ETGVTQSPTHLIKTRGQQVTLRCSSQSGHNTVSWYQQALGQGPQFIFQYYREEENGRGNFPPRFSGLQFPNYSSELNVNALELDDSALYLCASRRDRGNGYTFGSGTRLTVV.

V usage is TRBV6-2 or TRBV6-3 and J usage is TRBJ2-7, with 7 bases lining up with TRBD1. The CDR3 totals 16 residues. J was trimmed by 2 bases and V by 0 bases; bases with no gene match: 7. Germline CDR1 reads MNHEY; CDR2 reads SVGEGT. The CDR3 reads CASSYSDRPPPYEQYF. The DNA of the CDR3 is TGTGCCAGCAGTTACTCGGACAGGCCACCTCCCTACGAGCAGTACTTC.

V and J are TRBV6-5 and TRBJ2-2; D may be TRBD1 (6 bases). This CDR3 has 14 residues. V lost 7 bases to trimming and J lost 5 bases, with 14 bases between them. Germline V gene lookup returns CDR1 MNHEY and CDR2 SVGAGI. CDR3: CASTLRGQTGELFF. In nucleotides, the CDR3 is TGTGCCAGCACCCTCAGGGGACAAACCGGGGAGCTGTTTTTT.

This sequence joins TRBV11-1 and TRBJ2-1; 7 positions agree with TRBD1. CDR3 size: 13 residues. Germline-derived CDR1 and CDR2 are SGHAT and FQDESV (reference sequence). The V and J ends lost 4 bases and 7 bases, in that order; junction bases with no gene match: 4. This CDR3 reads CASSSGQWNEQFF. In nucleotides, the CDR3 is TGTGCCAGCAGCTCGGGACAGTGGAATGAGCAGTTCTTC.

The chain carries TRBV4-3 and TRBJ2-7; D unclear. The CDR3 consists of 17 residues. CDR1 LGHNA and CDR2 YSLEER come from the germline V gene. Trimming took off 1 base at V and 4 bases at J, with 20 bases between the two ends. CDR3 amino acids: CASSQGEAPSRPYEQYF. Here the CDR3 DNA reads TGCGCCAGCAGCCAAGGAGAGGCGCCTTCCCGACCATACGAGCAGTACTTC.

The gene calls are TRBV7-9 and TRBJ2-7; tentative D call: TRBD1 (6 bases). CDR3 length: 13 residues. Germline CDR1 SEHNR, CDR2 FQNEAQ (reference sequence). Trimming shortened V by 5 bases and J by 6 bases, and 14 bases separated the two germline ends. The CDR3 bases are TGTGCCAGCAGCCCCCCACAGGGAATCGAGCAGTACTTC. This translates into CASSPPQGIEQYF.

The rearrangement uses TRBV7-3 and TRBJ1-1; the match to TRBD1 covers 9 bases. The CDR3 totals 14 residues. Germline V gives CDR1 SGHTA, CDR2 FQGTGA. J gave up 6 bases and V 5 bases, and 7 bases lay outside the gene matches. This chain's CDR3 is CASSPQGAIAEAFF. CDR3 sequence (DNA): TGTGCCAGCAGCCCACAGGGGGCAATTGCTGAAGCTTTCTTT.

The chain recombines TRBV9 with TRBJ2-3; D might be TRBD2 (5 bases). Germline V gene sequence: CDR1 SGDLS, CDR2 YYNGEE. The CDR3 spans 18 residues. The V end was cut by 2 bases, the J end by 2 bases, with 21 bases between. DNA of the CDR3: TGTGCCAGCAGCGTGGCCCCCCTCCCAGCGGACCTCACAGATACGCAGTATTTT. It translates to CASSVAPLPADLTDTQYF.

The chain couples TRBV30 to TRBJ1-2; TRBD1 matches at 10 bases. CDR3 length: 14 residues. The germline gives CDR1 GTSNPN, CDR2 SVGIG (reference sequence). V was pared by 8 bases and J by 2 bases, with 8 bases of the junction left unmatched. The DNA of the CDR3 is TGTGCCCGAACCGGGACAGGGGAAAACTATGGCTACACCTTC. It specifies CARTGTGENYGYTF.